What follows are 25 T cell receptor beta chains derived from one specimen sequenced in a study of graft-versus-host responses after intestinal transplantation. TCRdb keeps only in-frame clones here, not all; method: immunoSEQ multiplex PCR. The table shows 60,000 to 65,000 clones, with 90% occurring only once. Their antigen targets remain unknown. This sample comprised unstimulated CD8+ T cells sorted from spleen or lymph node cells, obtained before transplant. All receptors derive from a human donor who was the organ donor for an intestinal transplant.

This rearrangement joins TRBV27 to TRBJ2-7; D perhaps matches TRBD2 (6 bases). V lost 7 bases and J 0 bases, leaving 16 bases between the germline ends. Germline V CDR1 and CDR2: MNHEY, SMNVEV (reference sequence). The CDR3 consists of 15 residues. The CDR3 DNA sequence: TGTGCCAGCATCGGCCGGAGGGGAACCTCCTACGAGCAGTACTTC. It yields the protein CASIGRRGTSYEQYF.

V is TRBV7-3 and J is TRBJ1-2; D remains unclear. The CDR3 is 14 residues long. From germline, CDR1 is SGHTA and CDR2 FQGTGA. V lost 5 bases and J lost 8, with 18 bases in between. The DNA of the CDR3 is TGTGCCAGCAGCCCAATGGGAGGGCGAGAGGGCTACACCTTC. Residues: CASSPMGGREGYTF.

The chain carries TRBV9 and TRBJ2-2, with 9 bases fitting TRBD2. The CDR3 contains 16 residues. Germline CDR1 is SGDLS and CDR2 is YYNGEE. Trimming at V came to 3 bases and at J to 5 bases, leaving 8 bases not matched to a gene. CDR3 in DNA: TGTGCCAGCAGCGAAACAATAGCGGGAGTAACCGGGGAGCTGTTTTTT. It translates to CASSETIAGVTGELFF.

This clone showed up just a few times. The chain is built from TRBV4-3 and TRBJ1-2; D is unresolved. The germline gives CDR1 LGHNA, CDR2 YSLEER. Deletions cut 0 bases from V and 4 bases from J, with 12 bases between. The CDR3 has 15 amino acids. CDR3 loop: CASSQDGGLTYGYTF. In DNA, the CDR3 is TGCGCCAGCAGCCAAGATGGAGGACTTACCTATGGCTACACCTTC.

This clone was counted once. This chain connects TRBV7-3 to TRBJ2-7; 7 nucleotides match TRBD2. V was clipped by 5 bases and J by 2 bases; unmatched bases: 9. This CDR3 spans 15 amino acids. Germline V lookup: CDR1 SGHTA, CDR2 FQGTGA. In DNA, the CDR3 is TGTGCCAGCAGCCCCTCTTCCGGGACTACCTACGAGCAGTACTTC. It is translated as CASSPSSGTTYEQYF.

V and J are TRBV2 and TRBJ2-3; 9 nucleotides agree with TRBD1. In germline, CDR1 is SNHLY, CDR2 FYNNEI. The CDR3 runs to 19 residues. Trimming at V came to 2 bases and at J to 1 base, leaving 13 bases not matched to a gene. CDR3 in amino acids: CASSEKWDRVWLGTDTQYF. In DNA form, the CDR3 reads TGTGCCAGCAGTGAAAAGTGGGACAGGGTATGGTTAGGCACAGATACGCAGTATTTT.

In nucleotides, the CDR3 is TGCGCCAGCAGCCAAGCACTAGCGGGTGACTACGAGCAGTACTTC. This translates into CASSQALAGDYEQYF. V and J are TRBV4-1 and TRBJ2-7; 9 bases are shared with TRBD2. The V gene end was trimmed by 1 base and the J gene end by 3 bases; junction bases not matched to a gene: 4. Germline CDR1 MGHRA, CDR2 YSYEKL. This CDR3 spans 15 amino acids.

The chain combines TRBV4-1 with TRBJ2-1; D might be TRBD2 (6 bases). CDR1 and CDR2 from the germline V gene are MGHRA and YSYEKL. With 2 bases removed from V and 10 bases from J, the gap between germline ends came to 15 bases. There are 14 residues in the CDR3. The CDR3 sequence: CASSQRGTGGEQFF. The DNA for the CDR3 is TGCGCCAGCAGCCAACGCGGGACTGGAGGGGAGCAGTTCTTC.

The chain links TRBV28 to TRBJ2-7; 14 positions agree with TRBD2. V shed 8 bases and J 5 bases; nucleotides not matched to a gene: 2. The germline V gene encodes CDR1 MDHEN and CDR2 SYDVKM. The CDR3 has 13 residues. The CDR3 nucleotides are TGTGCCAGCCAGACTAGCGGGAGGGACGAGCAGTACTTC. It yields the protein CASQTSGRDEQYF.

The CDR3 nucleotides are TGTGCCAGCAGTCGAATAAACAGGGGGCAAGAGACCCAGTACTTC. This codes for CASSRINRGQETQYF. V usage is TRBV28 and J usage is TRBJ2-5; 8 bases map to TRBD1. CDR1 is MDHEN, CDR2 SYDVKM, per germline. CDR3 length equals 15 residues. V shed 5 bases and J 2 bases; nucleotides not matched to a gene: 7.

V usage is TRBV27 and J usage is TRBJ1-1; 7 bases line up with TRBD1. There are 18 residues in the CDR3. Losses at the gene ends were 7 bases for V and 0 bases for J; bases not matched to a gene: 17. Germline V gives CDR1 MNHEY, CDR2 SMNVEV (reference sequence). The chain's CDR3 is CASTPAGDSTLMNTEAFF. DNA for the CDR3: TGTGCCAGCACTCCGGCCGGGGACAGCACTCTTATGAACACTGAAGCTTTCTTT.

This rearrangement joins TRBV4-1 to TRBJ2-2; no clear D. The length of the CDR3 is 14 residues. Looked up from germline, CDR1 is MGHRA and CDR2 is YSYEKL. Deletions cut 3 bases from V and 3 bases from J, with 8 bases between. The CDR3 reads CASSHASYTGELFF. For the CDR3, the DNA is TGCGCCAGCAGCCATGCGTCCTACACCGGGGAGCTGTTTTTT.

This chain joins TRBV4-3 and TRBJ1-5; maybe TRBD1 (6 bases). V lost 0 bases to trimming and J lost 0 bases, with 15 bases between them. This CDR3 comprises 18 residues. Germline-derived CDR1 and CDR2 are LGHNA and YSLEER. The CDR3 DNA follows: TGCGCCAGCAGCCAAGATTGGGGGGGGCGGCTTAGCAATCAGCCCCAGCATTTT. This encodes CASSQDWGGRLSNQPQHF.

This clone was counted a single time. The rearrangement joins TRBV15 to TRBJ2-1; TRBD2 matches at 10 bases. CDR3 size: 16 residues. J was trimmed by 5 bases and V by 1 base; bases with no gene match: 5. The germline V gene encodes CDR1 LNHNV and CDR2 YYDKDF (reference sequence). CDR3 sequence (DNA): TGTGCCACCAGCAGAGCGTTAGCGGGAGGACACAATGAGCAGTTCTTC. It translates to CATSRALAGGHNEQFF.

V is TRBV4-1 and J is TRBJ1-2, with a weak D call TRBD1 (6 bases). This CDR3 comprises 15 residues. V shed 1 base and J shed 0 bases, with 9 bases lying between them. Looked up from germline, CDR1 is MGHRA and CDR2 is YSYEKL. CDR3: CASSQVGGPNYGYTF. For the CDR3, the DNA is TGCGCCAGCAGCCAAGTGGGGGGGCCTAACTATGGCTACACCTTC.

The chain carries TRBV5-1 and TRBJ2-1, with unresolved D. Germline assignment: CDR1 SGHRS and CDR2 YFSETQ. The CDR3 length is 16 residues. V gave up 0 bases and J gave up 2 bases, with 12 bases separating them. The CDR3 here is CASSLAVHIPYNEQFF. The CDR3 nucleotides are TGCGCCAGCAGCTTGGCAGTCCATATCCCCTACAATGAGCAGTTCTTC.

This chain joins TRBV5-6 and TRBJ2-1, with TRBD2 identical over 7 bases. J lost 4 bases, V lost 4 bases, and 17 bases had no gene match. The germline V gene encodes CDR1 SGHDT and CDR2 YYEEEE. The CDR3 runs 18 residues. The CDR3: CASSILEMWEGIYNEQFF. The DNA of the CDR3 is TGTGCCAGCAGCATACTAGAAATGTGGGAGGGAATATACAATGAGCAGTTCTTC. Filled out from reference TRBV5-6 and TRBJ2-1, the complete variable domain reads DAGVTQSPTHLIKTRGQQVTLRCSPKSGHDTVSWYQQALGQGPQFIFQYYEEEERQRGNFPDRFSGHQFPNYSSELNVNALLLGDSALYLCASSILEMWEGIYNEQFFGPGTRLTVL.

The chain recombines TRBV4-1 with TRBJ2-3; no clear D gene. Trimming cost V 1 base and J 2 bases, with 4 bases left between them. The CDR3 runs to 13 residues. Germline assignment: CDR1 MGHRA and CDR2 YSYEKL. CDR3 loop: CASSQANTDTQYF. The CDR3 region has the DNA TGCGCCAGCAGCCAAGCTAACACAGATACGCAGTATTTT.

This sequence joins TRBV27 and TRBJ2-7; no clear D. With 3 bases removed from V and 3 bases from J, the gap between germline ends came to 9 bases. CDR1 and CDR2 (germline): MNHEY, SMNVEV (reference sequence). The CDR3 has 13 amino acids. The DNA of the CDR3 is TGTGCCAGCAGTTTGCACTTTCTCTACGAGCAGTACTTC. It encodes CASSLHFLYEQYF.

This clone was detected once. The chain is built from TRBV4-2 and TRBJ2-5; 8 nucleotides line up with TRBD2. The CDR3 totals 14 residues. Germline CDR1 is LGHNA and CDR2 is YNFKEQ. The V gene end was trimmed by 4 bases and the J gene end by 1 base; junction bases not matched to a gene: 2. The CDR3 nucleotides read TGTGCCAGCAGCCCCACTAGCGGCCAAGAGACCCAGTACTTC. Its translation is CASSPTSGQETQYF.

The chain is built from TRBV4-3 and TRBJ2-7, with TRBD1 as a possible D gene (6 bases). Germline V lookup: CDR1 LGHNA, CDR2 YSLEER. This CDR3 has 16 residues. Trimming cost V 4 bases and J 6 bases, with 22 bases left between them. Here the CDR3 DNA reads TGCGCCAGCAGCCCCGAGCCGTCGGACAGATCGGGCGAGCAGTACTTC. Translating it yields CASSPEPSDRSGEQYF.

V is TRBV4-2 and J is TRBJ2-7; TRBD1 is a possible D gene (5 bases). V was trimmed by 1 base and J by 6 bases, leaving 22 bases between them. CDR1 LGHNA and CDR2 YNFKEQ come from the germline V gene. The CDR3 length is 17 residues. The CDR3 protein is CASSQAAFQGDPFEQYF. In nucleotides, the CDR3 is TGTGCCAGCAGCCAAGCCGCCTTCCAAGGGGATCCCTTCGAGCAGTACTTC.

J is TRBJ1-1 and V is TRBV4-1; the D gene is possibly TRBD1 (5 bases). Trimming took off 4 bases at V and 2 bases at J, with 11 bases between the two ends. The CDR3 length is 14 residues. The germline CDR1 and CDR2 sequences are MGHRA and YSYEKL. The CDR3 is CASSLKRGNTEAFF. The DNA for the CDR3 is TGCGCCAGCAGCCTTAAAAGGGGAAACACTGAAGCTTTCTTT.

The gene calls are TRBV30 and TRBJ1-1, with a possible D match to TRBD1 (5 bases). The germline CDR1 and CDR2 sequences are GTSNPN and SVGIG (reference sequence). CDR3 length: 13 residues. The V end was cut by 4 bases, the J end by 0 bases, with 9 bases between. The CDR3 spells CAWIDSLNTEAFF. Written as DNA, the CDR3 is TGTGCCTGGATCGACAGTCTGAACACTGAAGCTTTCTTT.

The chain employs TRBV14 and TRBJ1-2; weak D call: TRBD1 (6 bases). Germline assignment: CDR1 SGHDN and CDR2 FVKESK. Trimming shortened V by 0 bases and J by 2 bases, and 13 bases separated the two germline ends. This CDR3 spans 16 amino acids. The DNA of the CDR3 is TGTGCCAGCAGCCAAGAAGCACAGGGTGGGAACTATGGCTACACCTTC. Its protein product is CASSQEAQGGNYGYTF.